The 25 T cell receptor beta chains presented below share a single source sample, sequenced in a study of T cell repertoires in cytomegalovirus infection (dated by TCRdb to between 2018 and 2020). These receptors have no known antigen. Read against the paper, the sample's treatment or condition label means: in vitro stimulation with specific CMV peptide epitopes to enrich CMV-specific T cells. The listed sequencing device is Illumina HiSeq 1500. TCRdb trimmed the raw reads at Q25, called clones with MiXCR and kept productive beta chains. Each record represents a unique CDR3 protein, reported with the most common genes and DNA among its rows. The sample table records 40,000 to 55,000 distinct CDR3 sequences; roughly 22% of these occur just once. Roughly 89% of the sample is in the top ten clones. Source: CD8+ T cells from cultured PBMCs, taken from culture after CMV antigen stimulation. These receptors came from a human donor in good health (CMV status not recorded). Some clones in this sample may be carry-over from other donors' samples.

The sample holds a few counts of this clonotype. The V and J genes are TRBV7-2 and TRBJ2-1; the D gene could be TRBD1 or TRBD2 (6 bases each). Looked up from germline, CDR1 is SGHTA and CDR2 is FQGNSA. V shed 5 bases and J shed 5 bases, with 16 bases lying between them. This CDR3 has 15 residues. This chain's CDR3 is CASSPNGGGHNEQFF. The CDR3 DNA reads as TGTGCCAGCAGCCCGAATGGAGGGGGTCACAATGAGCAGTTCTTC.

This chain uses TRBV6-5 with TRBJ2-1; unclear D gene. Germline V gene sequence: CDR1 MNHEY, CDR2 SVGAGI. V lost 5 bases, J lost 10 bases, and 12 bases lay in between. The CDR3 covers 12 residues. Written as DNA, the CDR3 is TGTGCCAGCAGTAAGCCTTCCCTCGAGCAGTTCTTC. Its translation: CASSKPSLEQFF.

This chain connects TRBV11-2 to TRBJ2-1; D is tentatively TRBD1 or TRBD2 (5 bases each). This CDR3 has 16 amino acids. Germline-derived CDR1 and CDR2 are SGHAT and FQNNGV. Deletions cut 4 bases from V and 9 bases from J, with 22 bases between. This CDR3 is CASSSYLVPRGGEQFF. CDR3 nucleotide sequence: TGTGCCAGCAGCTCCTACCTGGTCCCGAGGGGCGGTGAGCAGTTCTTC.

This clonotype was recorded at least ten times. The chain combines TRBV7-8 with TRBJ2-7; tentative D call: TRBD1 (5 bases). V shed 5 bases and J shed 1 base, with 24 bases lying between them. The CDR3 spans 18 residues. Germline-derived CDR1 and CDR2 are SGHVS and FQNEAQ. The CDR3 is CASSPFRVIGPASYEQYF. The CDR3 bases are TGTGCCAGCAGCCCTTTCAGGGTAATCGGACCCGCTTCCTACGAGCAGTACTTC.

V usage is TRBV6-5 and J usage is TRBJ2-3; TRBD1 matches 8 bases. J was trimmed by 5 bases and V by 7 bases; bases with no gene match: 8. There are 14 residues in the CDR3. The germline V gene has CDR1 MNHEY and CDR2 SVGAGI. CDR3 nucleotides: TGTGCCAGCATGGGCAGGGGGCTTGTAGATACGCAGTATTTT. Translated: CASMGRGLVDTQYF.

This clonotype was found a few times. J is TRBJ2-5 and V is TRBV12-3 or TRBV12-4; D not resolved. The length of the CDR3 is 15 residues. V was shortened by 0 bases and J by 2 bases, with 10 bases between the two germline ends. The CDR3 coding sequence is TGTGCCAGCAGTTTAGCGTGGATCGCGCAAGAGACCCAGTACTTC. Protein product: CASSLAWIAQETQYF.

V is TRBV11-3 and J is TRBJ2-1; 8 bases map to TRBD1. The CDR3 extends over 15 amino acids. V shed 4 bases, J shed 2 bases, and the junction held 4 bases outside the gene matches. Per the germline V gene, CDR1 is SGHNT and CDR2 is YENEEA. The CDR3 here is CASSSGQGPYNEQFF. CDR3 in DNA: TGTGCCAGCAGCTCCGGACAGGGTCCCTACAATGAGCAGTTCTTC.

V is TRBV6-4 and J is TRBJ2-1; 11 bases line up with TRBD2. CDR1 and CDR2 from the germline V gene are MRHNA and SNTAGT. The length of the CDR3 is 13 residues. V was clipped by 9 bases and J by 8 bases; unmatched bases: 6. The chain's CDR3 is CASIAGGPDEQFF. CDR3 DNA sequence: TGTGCCAGTATAGCGGGGGGGCCGGATGAGCAGTTCTTC.

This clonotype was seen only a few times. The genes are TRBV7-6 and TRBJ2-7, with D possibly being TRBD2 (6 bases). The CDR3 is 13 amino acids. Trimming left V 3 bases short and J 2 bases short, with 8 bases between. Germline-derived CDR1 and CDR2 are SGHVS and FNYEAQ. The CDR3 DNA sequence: TGTGCCAGCAGCTTGGGGGAGGCCTACGAGCAGTACTTC. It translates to CASSLGEAYEQYF.

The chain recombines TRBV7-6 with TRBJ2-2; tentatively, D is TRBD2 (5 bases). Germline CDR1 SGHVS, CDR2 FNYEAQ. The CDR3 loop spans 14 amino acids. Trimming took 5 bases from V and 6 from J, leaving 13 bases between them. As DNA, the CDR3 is TGTGCCAGCAGCGCTGGACTGGACGCCGGGGAGCTGTTTTTT. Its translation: CASSAGLDAGELFF.

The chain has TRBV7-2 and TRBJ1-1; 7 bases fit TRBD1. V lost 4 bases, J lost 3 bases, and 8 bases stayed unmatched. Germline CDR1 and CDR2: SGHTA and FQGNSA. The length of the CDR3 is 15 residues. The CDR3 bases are TGTGCCAGCAGCTCTTCCCGGGACAGATACACTGAAGCTTTCTTT. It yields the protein CASSSSRDRYTEAFF.

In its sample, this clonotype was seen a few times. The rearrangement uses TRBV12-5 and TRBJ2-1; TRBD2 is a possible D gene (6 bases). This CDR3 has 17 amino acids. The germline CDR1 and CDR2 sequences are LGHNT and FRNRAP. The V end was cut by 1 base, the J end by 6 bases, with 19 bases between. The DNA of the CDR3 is TGTGCTAGTGGTTTGGGGGACTTGACCAGAGCGGGCAATGAGCAGTTCTTC. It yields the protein CASGLGDLTRAGNEQFF.

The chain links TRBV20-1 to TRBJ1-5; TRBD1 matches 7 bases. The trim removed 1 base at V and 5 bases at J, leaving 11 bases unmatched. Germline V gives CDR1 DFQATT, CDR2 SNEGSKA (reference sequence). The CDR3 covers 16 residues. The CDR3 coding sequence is TGCAGTGCTAGAGCTCAGAGGGGGCTTCGGGATCAGCCCCAGCATTTT. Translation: CSARAQRGLRDQPQHF.

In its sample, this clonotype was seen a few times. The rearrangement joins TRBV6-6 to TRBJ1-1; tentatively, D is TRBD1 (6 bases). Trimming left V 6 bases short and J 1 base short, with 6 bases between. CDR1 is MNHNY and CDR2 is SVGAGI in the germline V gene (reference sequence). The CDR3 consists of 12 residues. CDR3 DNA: TGTGCCAGCAGAGGGGGGAACACTGAAGCTTTCTTT. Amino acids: CASRGGNTEAFF.

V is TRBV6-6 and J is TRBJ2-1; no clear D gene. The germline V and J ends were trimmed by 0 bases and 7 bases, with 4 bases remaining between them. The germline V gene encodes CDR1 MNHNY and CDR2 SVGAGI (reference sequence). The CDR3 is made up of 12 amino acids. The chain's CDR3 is CASSYSGNEQFF. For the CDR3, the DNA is TGTGCCAGCAGTTACTCGGGGAATGAGCAGTTCTTC.

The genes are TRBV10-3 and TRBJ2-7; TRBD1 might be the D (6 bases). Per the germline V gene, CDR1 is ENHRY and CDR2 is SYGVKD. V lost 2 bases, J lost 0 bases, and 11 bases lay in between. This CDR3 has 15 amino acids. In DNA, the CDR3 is TGTGCCATCAGTGAGCCATACAGGGCCTCCTACGAGCAGTACTTC. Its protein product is CAISEPYRASYEQYF.

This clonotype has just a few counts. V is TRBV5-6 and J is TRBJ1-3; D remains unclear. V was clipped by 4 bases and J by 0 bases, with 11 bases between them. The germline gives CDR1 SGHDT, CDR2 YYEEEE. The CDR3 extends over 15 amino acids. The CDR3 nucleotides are TGTGCCAGCAGCCTTGGGGTGAACTCTGGAAACACCATATATTTT. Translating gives CASSLGVNSGNTIYF.

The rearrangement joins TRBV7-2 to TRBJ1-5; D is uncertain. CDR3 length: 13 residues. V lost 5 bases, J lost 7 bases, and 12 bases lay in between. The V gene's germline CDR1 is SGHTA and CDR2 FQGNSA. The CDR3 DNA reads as TGTGCCAGCAGCGCAAGGGTGGGCCAGCCCCAGCATTTT. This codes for CASSARVGQPQHF.

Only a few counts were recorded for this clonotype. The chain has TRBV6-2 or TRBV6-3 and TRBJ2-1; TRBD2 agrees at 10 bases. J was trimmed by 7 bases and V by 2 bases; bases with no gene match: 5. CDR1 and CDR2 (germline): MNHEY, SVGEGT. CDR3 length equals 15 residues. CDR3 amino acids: CASSYEREGRNEQFF. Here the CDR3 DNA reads TGTGCCAGCAGTTACGAGCGGGAGGGCCGGAATGAGCAGTTCTTC.

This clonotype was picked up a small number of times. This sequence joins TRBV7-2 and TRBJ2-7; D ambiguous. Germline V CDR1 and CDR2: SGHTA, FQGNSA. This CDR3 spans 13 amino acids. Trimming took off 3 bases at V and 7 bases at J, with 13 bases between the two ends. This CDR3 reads CASSFGSLGEQYF. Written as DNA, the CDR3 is TGTGCCAGCAGCTTCGGCAGCCTAGGGGAGCAGTACTTC.

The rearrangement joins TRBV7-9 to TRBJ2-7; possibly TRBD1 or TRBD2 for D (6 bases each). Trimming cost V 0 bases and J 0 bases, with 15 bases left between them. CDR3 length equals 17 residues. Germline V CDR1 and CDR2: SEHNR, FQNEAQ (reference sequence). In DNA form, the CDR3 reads TGTGCCAGCAGCTTAGCTATCGGGGGCAGAAGCTCCTACGAGCAGTACTTC. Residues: CASSLAIGGRSSYEQYF.

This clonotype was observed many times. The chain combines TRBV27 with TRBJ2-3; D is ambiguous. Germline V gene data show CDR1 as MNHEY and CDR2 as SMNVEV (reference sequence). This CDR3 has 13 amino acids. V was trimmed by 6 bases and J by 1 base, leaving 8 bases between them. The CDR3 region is CASSWQGTDTQYF. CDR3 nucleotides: TGTGCCAGCAGCTGGCAGGGCACAGATACGCAGTATTTT.

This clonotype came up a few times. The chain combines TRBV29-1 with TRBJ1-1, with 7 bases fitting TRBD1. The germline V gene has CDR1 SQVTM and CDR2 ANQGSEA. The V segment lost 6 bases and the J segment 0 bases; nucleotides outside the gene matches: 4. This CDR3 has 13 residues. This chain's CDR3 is CSVPTGLNTEAFF. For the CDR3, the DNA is TGCAGCGTACCGACAGGGTTGAACACTGAAGCTTTCTTT.

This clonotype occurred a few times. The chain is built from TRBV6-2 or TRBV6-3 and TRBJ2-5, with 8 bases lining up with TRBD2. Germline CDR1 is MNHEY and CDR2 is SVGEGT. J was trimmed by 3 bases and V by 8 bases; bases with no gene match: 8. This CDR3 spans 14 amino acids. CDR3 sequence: CASGPGTSEETQYF. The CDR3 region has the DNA TGTGCCAGCGGCCCCGGGACTAGTGAAGAGACCCAGTACTTC.

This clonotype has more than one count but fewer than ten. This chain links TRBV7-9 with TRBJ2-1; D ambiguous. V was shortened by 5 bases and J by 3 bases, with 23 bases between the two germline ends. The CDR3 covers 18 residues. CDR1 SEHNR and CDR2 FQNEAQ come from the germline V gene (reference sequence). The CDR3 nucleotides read TGTGCCAGCAGCCACCCCCCGGTACAGTCGCAGAACTACAATGAGCAGTTCTTC. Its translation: CASSHPPVQSQNYNEQFF.